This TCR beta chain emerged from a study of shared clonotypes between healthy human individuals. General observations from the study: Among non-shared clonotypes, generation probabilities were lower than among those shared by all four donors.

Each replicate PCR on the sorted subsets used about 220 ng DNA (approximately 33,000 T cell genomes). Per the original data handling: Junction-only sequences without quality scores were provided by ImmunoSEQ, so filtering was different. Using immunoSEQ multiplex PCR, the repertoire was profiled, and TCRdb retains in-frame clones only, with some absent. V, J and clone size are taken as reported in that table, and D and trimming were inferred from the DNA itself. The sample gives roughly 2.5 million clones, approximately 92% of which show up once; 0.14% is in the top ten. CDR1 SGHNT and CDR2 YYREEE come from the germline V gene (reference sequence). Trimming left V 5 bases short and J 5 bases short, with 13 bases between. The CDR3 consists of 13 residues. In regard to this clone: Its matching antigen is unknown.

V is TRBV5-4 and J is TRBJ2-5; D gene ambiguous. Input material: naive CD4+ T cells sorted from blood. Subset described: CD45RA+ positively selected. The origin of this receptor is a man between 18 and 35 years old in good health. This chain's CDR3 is CASRSWGKETQYF. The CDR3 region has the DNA TGTGCCAGCAGATCCTGGGGTAAGGAGACCCAGTACTTC.